The sequence of this T cell receptor beta chain was determined in a study of patients and donors after allogeneic stem cell transplantation. This clonotype was observed a single time. The CDR3 totals 18 residues. The J segment lost 2 bases and the V segment lost 8 bases, leaving 19 bases of the junction unmatched. Germline lookup yields CDR1 MDHEN and CDR2 SYDVKM. A single record per CDR3 protein comes from TCRdb applying MiXCR to the RT-PCR reads. The sample has approximately 98,000 distinct CDR3 sequences; over 30% are singletons. Material: blood, either unsorted or a sorted T cell fraction (not recorded which). This clonotype was sampled from a human donor who was either an allogeneic HSCT recipient or a stem cell or donor lymphocyte infusion donor (not recorded which). It is not recorded whose cells these are; they may come from a transplant donor. The rearrangement links TRBV28 to TRBJ2-7; 9 bases align to TRBD2. The DNA of the CDR3 is TGTGCCAGCCGCTCGCTGCTCAGGGCGGGAGGGTTTCCCTACGAGCAGTACTTC. This codes for CASRSLLRAGGFPYEQYF.